A selection of T cell receptor beta chains follows, all from one sample in a study of T-cell reconstitution after alpha-beta-depleted transplantation in children. In TCRdb, the PCR reads were re-called with MiXCR into one record per CDR3 protein. The repertoire holds around 230,000 distinct CDR3 sequences, with roughly a sixth as singletons. The starting material was PBMCs, mostly from graft donor cells, obtained 360 days after TCRalphabeta/CD19-depleted stem cell transplant. The receptors stem from a male patient aged 2-15 years who had a stem cell transplant for acute lymphoblastic leukemia, so the T cells may come from the graft donor. Each CDR3 is given with its conserved first and last residue.

V gene | CDR3 protein
TRBV12-3/TRBV12-4 | CASSWSLAGDYEQYF
TRBV5-6 | CASSPAGNSYEQYF
TRBV12-3/TRBV12-4 | CASSNGQIEAFF
TRBV18 | CASSPSVETQYF
TRBV19 | CASSIGLAGYNEQFF
TRBV29-1 | CSVAGTGDTGELFF
TRBV20-1 | CSARDQDWAYEQYF
TRBV7-8 | CASSTFNRGSSYEQYF
TRBV5-1 | CASSLEPTADTQYF
TRBV11-2 | CASSPDRANYNEQFF
TRBV7-3 | CASSSYGRNQPQHF
TRBV5-1 | CASSRVAGADTGELFF
TRBV3-1 | CASRPGGSSYNEQFF
TRBV5-5 | CASSSRQAVAPNEQFF
TRBV4-1 | CASRQIGASGKQYF
TRBV5-1 | CASSLAAGTNYEQYF
TRBV27 | CASSGTGGLDTEAFF
TRBV5-6 | CASSLQGEQFF
TRBV12-3/TRBV12-4 | CASRQSTGTVTDTQYF
TRBV28 | CASQGRFQETQYF
TRBV12-3/TRBV12-4 | CASSLRGPVTF
TRBV5-1 | CASSLGADSYNEQFF
TRBV4-2 | CASSQDRQGWVNEQFF
TRBV20-1 | CSALVASGATYEQYF
TRBV11-2 | CASSLAPSGGSYEQYF
TRBV7-6 | CASSLMGTGNTGELFF
TRBV12-3/TRBV12-4 | CASSLDTNPETQYF
TRBV7-9 | CASSLAGGQRFADTQYF
TRBV6-2/TRBV6-3 | CASHRGGGPGAYNEQFF
TRBV12-3/TRBV12-4 | CASSFGPAVDRREQYF
TRBV6-1 | CASSEPLGAYEQYF
TRBV20-1 | CSARETSVSTDTQYF
TRBV6-2/TRBV6-3 | CASRRDRVTGELFF
TRBV29-1 | CSVEVGGSGELFF
TRBV12-5 | CASGPGRPLSTGELFF
TRBV5-1 | CASMETGPGNTIYF
TRBV11-2 | CASSLIKWQTGNQPQHF
TRBV15 | CATSRDSTENEQFF
TRBV29-1 | CSVRKDNEKLFF
TRBV7-8 | CASSSNTFSYEQYF
TRBV29-1 | CSVVRGPGQDYNEQFF
TRBV12-3/TRBV12-4 | CASTGLAAGRLRGTDTQYF
TRBV4-3 | CASSQDFGTSGYEQYF
TRBV7-8 | CASSLRFSQETQYF
TRBV15 | CATSRLNTEAFF
TRBV13 | CASSFTADSLNEKLFF
TRBV12-3/TRBV12-4 | CASSTRGSSYEQYF
TRBV15 | CATSRDLADTQYF
TRBV24-1 | CATSVGGTGDTEAFF
TRBV4-3 | CASSQDLKAPGLADTQYF
TRBV12-3/TRBV12-4 | CASSRGTSGFSDTQYF
TRBV10-3 | CAISDSGSFVDTQYF
TRBV11-2 | CACSLGQGGETQYF